Following are 30 T cell receptor beta chains from one sample sequenced in a study of vaccination and CD4 T cells after COVID-19. The antigens of these receptors remain unknown. An Oncomine TCR Beta short-read assay was used to sequence the DNA from cultured CD4+ T cells. MiXCR, run by TCRdb on the PCR reads, gives a single entry per CDR3 protein. The sample lists approximately 3,200 distinct CDR3 sequences; about 79% were seen once. Treatment specified: roughly 11-day PBMC culture with coronavirus spike peptide pools or control peptides (ViraFEST assay). The specimen sequenced was CD4+ T cells from blood, cultured in vitro. All receptors come from a human donor who had recovered from COVID-19.

The chain carries TRBV5-1 and TRBJ2-5; TRBD1 aligns across 8 bases. Unmatched junction bases numbered 4, after V lost 2 bases and J lost 1 base. Germline CDR1 reads SGHRS; CDR2 reads YFSETQ. The CDR3 extends over 15 amino acids. CDR3 DNA sequence: TGCGCCAGCAGCTTCGGGACAGGTGTCCAAGAGACCCAGTACTTC. Protein product: CASSFGTGVQETQYF.

The J gene is TRBJ2-7, the V gene TRBV7-3; D remains unclear. V was cut by 2 bases and J by 1 base, with 18 bases left in between. The germline CDR1 and CDR2 sequences are SGHTA and FQGTGA. This CDR3 has 17 amino acids. CDR3 nucleotides: TGTGCCAGCAGCTTAGCGGCAGTGGGCCACGGTTCCTACGAGCAGTACTTC. Translation: CASSLAAVGHGSYEQYF.

This clonotype was found a few times. The chain has TRBV20-1 and TRBJ1-2; D might be TRBD1 (5 bases). Germline CDR1 reads DFQATT; CDR2 reads SNEGSKA (reference sequence). V lost 6 bases and J lost 1, with 18 bases in between. The CDR3 totals 15 residues. The CDR3 is CSAKTAGGDNYGYTF. CDR3 DNA sequence: TGCAGTGCCAAGACTGCCGGAGGGGATAACTATGGCTACACCTTC.

This chain joins TRBV2 and TRBJ2-7; D may correspond to TRBD1 or TRBD2 (5 bases each). The CDR3 covers 15 residues. CDR1 SNHLY and CDR2 FYNNEI come from the germline V gene. The V gene lost 6 bases and the J gene lost 0 bases, with 15 bases spanning the gap. The CDR3 DNA sequence: TGTGCCAGCAGCGATGGGACCGATAGCTCCTACGAGCAGTACTTC. Residues: CASSDGTDSSYEQYF.

The chain joins TRBV7-2 to TRBJ1-2; 8 nucleotides match TRBD1. Germline-derived CDR1 and CDR2 are SGHTA and FQGNSA. The CDR3 is made up of 15 amino acids. V shed 5 bases, J shed 1 base, and the junction held 6 bases outside the gene matches. In nucleotides, the CDR3 is TGTGCCAGCAGCCACGGGGACAGGAGTAACTATGGCTACACCTTC. Translating gives CASSHGDRSNYGYTF.

The chain uses TRBV20-1 and TRBJ1-6, with D unresolved. Trimming stripped 0 bases from V and 6 bases from J, with 12 bases between. Looked up from germline, CDR1 is DFQATT and CDR2 is SNEGSKA (reference sequence). The CDR3 consists of 15 residues. The CDR3 DNA follows: TGCAGTGCTAGAGAGTTACGGGCTAGTAATTCACCCCTCCACTTT. It translates to CSARELRASNSPLHF.

By share of the sample, this clonotype is large. The V call is TRBV30, the J call TRBJ2-5; a possible D gene is TRBD1 (5 bases). V was cut by 0 bases and J by 4 bases, with 15 bases left in between. In germline, CDR1 is GTSNPN, CDR2 SVGIG (reference sequence). CDR3 size: 15 residues. DNA of the CDR3: TGTGCCTGGAGTGTAATTGGGGCCCGGGCAGAGACCCAGTACTTC. Translated: CAWSVIGARAETQYF. Combining the CDR3 with reference TRBV30 and TRBJ2-5 gives the whole variable domain SQTIHQWPATLVQPVGSPLSLECTVEGTSNPNLYWYRQAAGRGLQLLFYSVGIGQISSEVPQNLSASRPQDRQFILSSKKLLLSDSGFYLCAWSVIGARAETQYFGPGTRLLVL.

This rearrangement joins TRBV19 to TRBJ1-1; 7 bases match TRBD1. V lost 5 bases to trimming and J lost 11 bases; unmatched junction nucleotides: 14. Germline CDR1 and CDR2: LNHDA and SQIVND (reference sequence). This CDR3 is 14 amino acids long. DNA of the CDR3: TGTGCCAGTAGTCCCAGGGGGACGGTGGGGGACGCTTTCTTT. It codes for CASSPRGTVGDAFF.

The chain combines TRBV20-1 with TRBJ1-2, with TRBD1 matching 8 bases. Trimming cost V 5 bases and J 7 bases; bases outside gene matches: 24. The CDR3 length is 18 residues. CDR1 is DFQATT, CDR2 SNEGSKA, per germline (reference sequence). The CDR3 region has the DNA TGCAGTGCTCTTAACTGGACAGGGTACGGGGCTCTTTGGAGTGGCTACACCTTC. Its protein product is CSALNWTGYGALWSGYTF.

The table lists this clonotype with a few counts. The CDR3 loop reads CASSPPVRELFF. The CDR3, as DNA: TGTGCCAGCTCACCACCGGTCCGGGAGCTGTTTTTT. The chain recombines TRBV18 with TRBJ2-2; unclear D gene. The germline V and J ends were trimmed by 0 bases and 9 bases, with 5 bases remaining between them. The CDR3 covers 12 residues. CDR1 is KGHSH, CDR2 LQKENI, per germline. The full variable domain, with the rest looked up from reference TRBV18 and TRBJ2-2, is NAGVMQNPRHLVRRRGQEARLRCSPMKGHSHVYWYRQLPEEGLKFMVYLQKENIIDESGMPKERFSAEFPKEGPSILRIQQVVRGDSAAYFCASSPPVRELFFGEGSRLTVL.

The J gene is TRBJ1-2, the V gene TRBV7-2, with TRBD1 identical over 7 bases. Looked up from germline, CDR1 is SGHTA and CDR2 is FQGNSA. With V trimmed by 4 bases and J by 10 bases, 12 bases remained unmatched. This CDR3 has 14 amino acids. The chain's CDR3 is CASSSYRDSLIYTF. CDR3 in DNA: TGTGCCAGCAGCTCCTATCGGGACAGCTTAATCTACACCTTC. The variable domain in full, with the rest retrieved from reference TRBV7-2 and TRBJ1-2, is GAGVSQSPSNKVTEKGKDVELRCDPISGHTALYWYRQSLGQGLEFLIYFQGNSAPDKSGLPSDRFSAERTGGSVSTLTIQRTQQEDSAVYLCASSSYRDSLIYTFGSGTRLTVV.

The chain couples TRBV20-1 to TRBJ1-5; D unclear. V was clipped by 4 bases and J by 5 bases, with 12 bases between them. The germline CDR1 and CDR2 sequences are DFQATT and SNEGSKA (reference sequence). The CDR3 runs to 13 residues. The CDR3 sequence is CSAKPGSYQPQHF. In nucleotides, the CDR3 is TGCAGTGCTAAACCAGGTTCTTATCAGCCCCAGCATTTT.

V gene TRBV18 combines with J gene TRBJ1-1; 7 bases are shared with TRBD1. The CDR3 totals 12 residues. V gave up 4 bases and J gave up 8 bases; unmatched junction bases: 4. Germline CDR1 and CDR2: KGHSH and LQKENI. CDR3 in amino acids: CASSLSDREAFF. CDR3 sequence (DNA): TGTGCCAGCTCACTATCGGACAGGGAAGCTTTCTTT.

This clonotype was recorded once. This chain connects TRBV19 to TRBJ1-1; maybe TRBD1 (6 bases). The V and J ends lost 5 bases and 5 bases respectively, with 12 bases between them. Germline V gives CDR1 LNHDA, CDR2 SQIVND (reference sequence). The CDR3 is 13 amino acids. The DNA of the CDR3 is TGTGCCAGTAGTGGGGGGGCGGGAACTGAAGCTTTCTTT. The encoded protein is CASSGGAGTEAFF.

This chain links TRBV20-1 with TRBJ1-2; 8 nucleotides agree with TRBD1. The CDR3 has 14 amino acids. Germline-derived CDR1 and CDR2 are DFQATT and SNEGSKA (reference sequence). V trimming: 6 bases; J trimming: 7 bases; junction bases outside the gene matches: 13. The CDR3 sequence is CSAVMGQASSGYTF. In DNA form, the CDR3 reads TGCAGTGCCGTGATGGGACAGGCGAGCTCTGGCTACACCTTC.

The chain has TRBV24-1 and TRBJ1-5; TRBD1 might be the D (6 bases). Germline V gene data show CDR1 as KGHDR and CDR2 as SFDVKD. The V end lost 7 bases, the J end lost 0 bases, and 12 bases lay between the germline ends. The CDR3 totals 15 residues. The CDR3 region is CATRFVQGSNQPQHF. For the CDR3, the DNA is TGTGCCACCAGATTCGTACAGGGTAGCAATCAGCCCCAGCATTTT.

The gene calls are TRBV12-3 or TRBV12-4 and TRBJ1-6; D gene unclear. This CDR3 is built from 16 residues. The ends were cut back, 6 bases at V and 7 bases at J, with 19 bases in the middle. In DNA form, the CDR3 reads TGTGCCAGCAGCCTCCTTAAGTTAACCGTAAATTCACCCCTCCACTTT. Protein: CASSLLKLTVNSPLHF.

The V gene is TRBV20-1, the J gene TRBJ2-3; no clear D. Trimming took off 3 bases at V and 0 bases at J, with 4 bases between the two ends. This CDR3 is 12 amino acids long. Germline V lookup: CDR1 DFQATT, CDR2 SNEGSKA (reference sequence). The CDR3 nucleotides read TGCAGTGCTAGGTCTAGCACAGATACGCAGTATTTT. This gives the protein CSARSSTDTQYF.

The gene calls are TRBV30 and TRBJ2-6; D not certain. V was cut by 4 bases and J by 1 base, with 5 bases left in between. The CDR3 consists of 13 residues. Per germline, CDR1 GTSNPN and CDR2 SVGIG (reference sequence). CDR3 region: CAWTLSGANVLTF. The CDR3 DNA reads as TGTGCCTGGACACTGTCTGGGGCCAACGTCCTGACTTTC.

The chain uses TRBV20-1 and TRBJ2-1, with TRBD2 identical over 7 bases. Germline V gene sequence: CDR1 DFQATT, CDR2 SNEGSKA (reference sequence). J gave up 2 bases and V 1 base, and 8 bases lay outside the gene matches. This CDR3 is 16 amino acids long. The CDR3 reads CSARVNLADAYNEQFF. The CDR3 DNA follows: TGCAGTGCTAGAGTCAACCTAGCGGACGCCTACAATGAGCAGTTCTTC.

This clonotype was counted once. The V and J genes are TRBV27 and TRBJ2-3; the D gene could be TRBD1 or TRBD2 (5 bases each). V was cut by 11 bases and J by 9 bases, with 15 bases left in between. CDR1 and CDR2 (germline): MNHEY, SMNVEV (reference sequence). The CDR3 spans 11 residues. The CDR3 coding sequence is TGTGCCGTCCGGGACCGCGCAACGCAGTATTTT. Translating gives CAVRDRATQYF.

Comments on this clonotype: The germline gene is not matched at one end of the junction; a read error may be the cause. The chain employs TRBV7-2 and TRBJ2-2; no reliable D call. The length of the CDR3 is 13 residues. Germline V gives CDR1 SGHTA, CDR2 FQGNSA. The CDR3 region is CASSSINTGELFF. In nucleotides, the CDR3 is TGTGCCAGCAGTTCCATAAACACCGGTGAGCTGTTTTTT. The full variable domain, in which reference TRBV7-2 and TRBJ2-2 provide the parts outside the CDR3, is GAGVSQSPSNKVTEKGKDVELRCDPISGHTALYWYRQSLGQGLEFLIYFQGNSAPDKSGLPSDRFSAERTGGSVSTLTIQRTQQEDSAVYLCASSSINTGELFFGEGSRLTVL.

The chain uses TRBV11-1 and TRBJ2-4, with a tentative D call TRBD1 (6 bases). Germline CDR1 reads SGHAT; CDR2 reads FQDESV (reference sequence). The V gene lost 5 bases and the J gene lost 0 bases, with 20 bases spanning the gap. The CDR3 is 18 amino acids. CDR3: CASSPPTGTPLAKNIQYF. CDR3 sequence (DNA): TGTGCCAGCAGCCCCCCGACCGGGACACCACTAGCCAAAAACATTCAGTACTTC.

This clonotype was seen once. The chain links TRBV7-7 to TRBJ1-4; tentatively, D is TRBD1 (5 bases). Germline V CDR1 and CDR2: SSHAT, FNYEAQ (reference sequence). The germline V and J ends were trimmed by 9 bases and 0 bases, with 14 bases remaining between them. This CDR3 has 15 residues. CDR3 amino acids: CARGGDLATNEKLFF. The DNA of the CDR3 is TGTGCCAGGGGGGGAGACCTGGCAACTAATGAAAAACTGTTTTTT.

This clonotype was seen just once. V is TRBV5-4 and J is TRBJ1-1, with a tentative D call TRBD1 (6 bases). V shed 4 bases and J shed 6 bases, with 19 bases lying between them. The CDR3 is 15 amino acids. Germline V CDR1 and CDR2: SGHNT, YYREEE (reference sequence). CDR3 in DNA: TGTGCCAGCAGCCCACAGGGAGGGCTTCCTTCTGAAGCTTTCTTT. This gives the protein CASSPQGGLPSEAFF.

The chain couples TRBV6-2 or TRBV6-3 to TRBJ1-2; 9 positions agree with TRBD1. The CDR3 contains 14 residues. CDR1 is MNHEY and CDR2 is SVGEGT in the germline V gene. Unmatched junction bases numbered 7, after V lost 5 bases and J lost 6 bases. The CDR3 nucleotides are TGTGCCAGCAGTGGAACAGGGGGCTTCGATGGCTACACCTTC. It is translated as CASSGTGGFDGYTF.

The CDR3 loop is CASNNRRGQETQYF. CDR3 nucleotide sequence: TGTGCCAGCAACAACCGCCGGGGCCAAGAGACCCAGTACTTC. The rearrangement joins TRBV11-2 to TRBJ2-5; TRBD2 might be the D (5 bases). Germline V gives CDR1 SGHAT, CDR2 FQNNGV. This CDR3 is 14 amino acids long. V lost 7 bases and J lost 1, with 13 bases in between.

A word on this clonotype: At one end, the junction sequence differs from germline, possibly due to a read error. V gene TRBV20-1 combines with J gene TRBJ1-1, with D maybe TRBD1 (5 bases). CDR1 is DFQATT and CDR2 is SNEGSKA in the germline V gene (reference sequence). The CDR3 contains 14 residues. DNA of the CDR3: TGCAGTCCTAGGGGCGGCGTGTTGAACACTGAAGCTTTCTTT. Amino acids: CSPRGGVLNTEAFF.

V and J are TRBV7-8 and TRBJ1-2, with no clear D. This CDR3 comprises 12 residues. CDR1 is SGHVS and CDR2 is FQNEAQ in the germline V gene. V gave up 0 bases and J gave up 8 bases, with 7 bases separating them. This CDR3 reads CASSLADGGYTF. As DNA, the CDR3 is TGTGCCAGCAGCTTAGCCGACGGAGGCTACACCTTC. Full variable domain (missing parts from reference TRBV7-8 and TRBJ1-2): GAGVSQSPRYKVAKRGQDVALRCDPISGHVSLFWYQQALGQGPEFLTYFQNEAQLDKSGLPSDRFFAERPEGSVSTLKIQRTQQEDSAVYLCASSLADGGYTFGSGTRLTVV.

The chain joins TRBV11-2 to TRBJ1-5; D possibly corresponds to TRBD1 (6 bases). The CDR3 covers 16 residues. V was shortened by 1 base and J by 0 bases, with 10 bases between the two germline ends. Germline-derived CDR1 and CDR2 are SGHAT and FQNNGV. CDR3 region: CASSLVAGDSNQPQHF. DNA of the CDR3: TGTGCCAGCAGCTTAGTGGCAGGGGATAGCAATCAGCCCCAGCATTTT.